A few counts support the clone carrying this TCR beta chain. Antigen unknown. Germline and genes: mouse. The CDR3 end lies 3 residues beyond the end of the read and is filled in from the germline J gene. Germline V gives CDR1 FNHDT, CDR2 SITEND (reference sequence). The CDR3 runs 15 residues. Trimming took 0 bases from V and 9 from J; bases not matched to a gene: 4. These data belong to a study of CD8+ T cells in alopecia areata. Isolated RNA was reverse transcribed into cDNA used as the sequencing template. This table comes from immunoSEQ multiplex PCR, and its TCRdb copy is limited to in-frame clones, with some not included. Singletons are absent from the sample, which has approximately 300,000 clones. Sorting of pooled cutaneous lymph node cells used CD4, CD8alpha, NKG2D, NKG2ACE and other markers. Findings and caveats of the study: Normal-skin resident alphabeta T cells also appear among scalp sample sequences. Sharing of TCRs across patients appeared less clear than in mice, possibly for HLA-related reasons.

Sequencing was done on a sample of CD4+ T cells sorted from a lymph node. The receptor's source is a C3H/HeJ mouse with alopecia areata. MHC haplotype here: H2-k. V gene TRBV19 combines with J gene TRBJ1-6, with TRBD1 matching over 9 bases. TRBJ1-6 is an ORF, and what it does is uncertain. CDR3 sequence reads: CASSIGTGVGSPLYF. CDR3 bases read: TGTGCCAGCAGTATAGGGACAGGGGTAGGTTCGCCC.